The sequence of this TCR beta chain was determined in a study of OX40 agonist ivuxolimab in advanced cancers. Whole-study context: Ivuxolimab was delivered to patients intravenously every 2 weeks at doses spanning 0.01 to 10 mg/kg. Cohort: around 86% men, mean age approximately 60, aged roughly 20 to 79. Patients receiving dose escalation had hepatocellular carcinoma, melanoma, renal cell or head and neck cancer.

Study-wide points: On average, a greater number of expanded clones characterised CD8+ T cells relative to CD4+.

The table came from immunoSEQ multiplex PCR; TCRdb's copy has only in-frame clones and leaves some out. The sample contains 60,000 to 80,000 clones, about 81% of which appear only once. Trimming cost V 3 bases and J 3 bases; bases outside gene matches: 16. This CDR3 comprises 19 residues. In germline, CDR1 is SGHVS, CDR2 FQNEAQ. Points on this clone: Its antigen is not identified.

The clonotype originates from an adult with an advanced solid tumor such as melanoma, head and neck, liver or kidney cancer. The material was CD4+ or CD8+ T cells sorted from blood, obtained in a trial of the OX40 agonist ivuxolimab. J is TRBJ2-2 and V is TRBV7-8; TRBD2 matches 7 bases. CDR3: CASSFGPGIAGIYTGELFF. For the CDR3, the DNA is TGTGCCAGCAGCTTTGGGCCGGGGATAGCGGGCATTTACACCGGGGAGCTGTTTTTT.